A single sample gave rise to the 12 T cell receptor beta chains below, sequenced in a study of Graves' ophthalmopathy and Graves' hyperthyroidism. RNA served as the template for amplifying TCR beta CDR3 regions. A first-round RT-PCR used HTBI primers, followed by a second-round multiplex PCR. TCRdb re-derived calls from the multiplex PCR reads in MiXCR, one entry per CDR3 protein. The sample lists 450,000 to 600,000 distinct CDR3 sequences; 35% to 40% were seen once. Sequenced material: peripheral blood or thyroid tissue (not recorded which). All receptors derive from an adult man with Graves' hyperthyroidism.

About this clonotype: Here the CDR3 omits its conserved ending phenylalanine or tryptophan, so a read error is the likely source. The DNA is left out, because the CDR3 cannot be placed on it with certainty; the CDR3 is given as TCRdb lists it. This sequence joins TRBV15 and TRBJ1-6. Per the germline V gene, CDR1 is LNHNV and CDR2 is YYDKDF (reference sequence). The CDR3 totals 9 residues, both ends included. The CDR3 region is CATSRVGTS.

The chain has TRBV20-1 and TRBJ2-5; the D call may be TRBD1 or TRBD2 (5 bases each). Germline CDR1 reads DFQATT; CDR2 reads SNEGSKA (reference sequence). Trimming removed 5 bases from V and 5 bases from J, with 15 bases in between. This CDR3 has 13 residues. The CDR3 region has the DNA TGCAGTGCTGGAGCGCTCGGGACGGAGACCCAGTACTTC. Its translation: CSAGALGTETQYF.

The chain has TRBV2 and TRBJ1-2; D ambiguous. Per germline, CDR1 SNHLY and CDR2 FYNNEI. This CDR3 has 14 amino acids. V was cut by 0 bases and J by 4 bases, with 9 bases left in between. The CDR3 bases are TGTGCCAGCAGTGAAGCGTCAAGAGGCTATGGCTACACCTTC. The encoded protein is CASSEASRGYGYTF.

At least ten counts were recorded for this clonotype. J is TRBJ1-6 and V is TRBV20-1; 9 bases line up with TRBD1. V shed 6 bases, J shed 3 bases, and the junction held 9 bases outside the gene matches. Per the germline V gene, CDR1 is DFQATT and CDR2 is SNEGSKA (reference sequence). This CDR3 region has 16 residues. CDR3 in amino acids: CSAKPGQGIYNSPLHF. CDR3 nucleotides: TGCAGTGCCAAACCGGGACAGGGCATCTATAATTCACCCCTCCACTTT.

For this clonotype: One end of the junction fails to match germline, which may point to a read error. The V call is TRBV24-1, the J call TRBJ2-2; D is perhaps TRBD1 (6 bases). This CDR3 contains 15 residues. Germline lookup yields CDR1 KGHDR and CDR2 SFDVKD. The CDR3 region has the DNA TGTGCCAGCAGTTTGGACAGACACCGCAGAGGGGAGCTGTTTTTT. This encodes CASSLDRHRRGELFF.

Notes on this clonotype: A much bigger clone sits one base away, suggesting this may be a read error. No conserved phenylalanine or tryptophan is present at the end of the CDR3, so a read error is the likely explanation. The CDR3 DNA sequence: TGTGCCAGTGCGGGGGGGTTGAACACTGAAGCTTTCCTT. Translating gives CASAGGLNTEAFL. The chain links TRBV19 to TRBJ1-1, with D perhaps TRBD1 (5 bases). The CDR3 loop spans 13 amino acids. Trimming took 8 bases from V and 0 from J, leaving 10 bases between them. The germline V gene encodes CDR1 LNHDA and CDR2 SQIVND (reference sequence).

The gene calls are TRBV7-8 and TRBJ2-6; 12 bases align to TRBD2. This CDR3 spans 17 amino acids. After removal of 5 bases from V and 1 base from J, the junction contained 3 bases not matched to a gene. Germline loops: CDR1 SGHVS, CDR2 FQNEAQ. The CDR3: CASSPGTSGSGANVLTF. CDR3 sequence (DNA): TGTGCCAGCAGCCCCGGGACTAGCGGGTCTGGGGCCAACGTCCTGACTTTC.

The table lists this clonotype with many counts. The chain is built from TRBV20-1 and TRBJ2-7; 7 nucleotides match TRBD2. This CDR3 has 15 residues. Germline values: CDR1 DFQATT, CDR2 SNEGSKA (reference sequence). J lost 3 bases, V lost 3 bases, and 11 bases had no gene match. The CDR3 reads CSARDTGTTNYEQYF. The CDR3 DNA follows: TGCAGTGCTAGGGATACCGGGACTACGAACTACGAGCAGTACTTC.

This clonotype was seen ten or more times. This sequence joins TRBV20-1 and TRBJ1-2, with D perhaps TRBD1 (6 bases). Deletions cut 3 bases from V and 8 bases from J, with 22 bases between. CDR1 and CDR2 from the germline V gene are DFQATT and SNEGSKA (reference sequence). The CDR3 runs 15 residues. The CDR3 loop reads CSASTGARGIWGYTF. As DNA, the CDR3 is TGCAGTGCTAGTACGGGGGCTCGGGGGATCTGGGGCTACACCTTC.

This chain links TRBV29-1 with TRBJ2-2; TRBD2 aligns across 9 bases. Germline V gives CDR1 SQVTM, CDR2 ANQGSEA. The CDR3 is 14 residues long. Unmatched junction bases numbered 4, after V lost 7 bases and J lost 1 base. In DNA, the CDR3 is TGCAGCGCGCGACTAGCGGTGAACACCGGGGAGCTGTTTTTT. Protein sequence: CSARLAVNTGELFF.

A word on this clonotype: A much larger clone differs by one base, so this may be a read error. This sequence joins TRBV29-1 and TRBJ2-7; D uncertain. Germline assignment: CDR1 SQVTM and CDR2 ANQGSEA. The CDR3 sequence is 13 residues long. Trimming removed 4 bases from V and 6 bases from J, with 16 bases in between. The CDR3 DNA follows: TGCAGCGTTGCCCGCGTCAGAGCCTGCGAGCAGTACTTC. Its translation is CSVARVRACEQYF.

The chain is built from TRBV10-3 and TRBJ2-7; 8 bases are shared with TRBD1. Trimming at V came to 5 bases and at J to 4 bases, leaving 4 bases not matched to a gene. CDR1 and CDR2 (germline): ENHRY, SYGVKD. The CDR3 sequence is 13 residues long. The CDR3 spells CAISRGDRYEQYF. The CDR3 DNA reads TGTGCCATCAGTCGTGGGGACAGGTACGAGCAGTACTTC.